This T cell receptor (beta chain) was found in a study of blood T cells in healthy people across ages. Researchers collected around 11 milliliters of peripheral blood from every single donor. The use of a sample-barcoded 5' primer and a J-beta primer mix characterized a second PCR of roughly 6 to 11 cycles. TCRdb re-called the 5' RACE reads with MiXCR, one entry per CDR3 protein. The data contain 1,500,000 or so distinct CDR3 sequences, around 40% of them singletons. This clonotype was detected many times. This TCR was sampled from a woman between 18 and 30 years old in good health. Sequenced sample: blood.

CDR3 sequence: CASSQGGHHTDTQYF. CDR3 DNA sequence: TGCGCCAGCAGCCAAGGGGGACACCACACAGATACGCAGTATTTT. The chain employs TRBV4-3 and TRBJ2-3; D is possibly TRBD1 (6 bases). This CDR3 is 15 amino acids long. CDR1 is LGHNA, CDR2 YSLEER, per germline. The germline V and J ends were trimmed by 1 base and 2 bases, with 10 bases remaining between them.